Following are 25 T cell receptor beta chains from one sample sequenced in a study of cytomegalovirus exposure and HLA in healthy donors. Use of 60 Vbeta and 13 Jbeta primers characterized the PCR. Sequencing used immunoSEQ multiplex PCR; TCRdb keeps in-frame clones, though not all of them. The sample shows roughly 34,000 clones, 75% to 85% of them seen only once. Sequencing input: PBMCs. These receptors were taken from a woman aged 18-30 years in good health and CMV-seronegative.

This rearrangement joins TRBV2 to TRBJ2-5; TRBD1 aligns across 7 bases. The CDR3 extends over 14 amino acids. Per germline, CDR1 SNHLY and CDR2 FYNNEI. With 3 bases clipped from V and 5 bases from J, the junction kept 6 bases outside the gene matches. This CDR3 reads CASSEQGVRETQYF. CDR3 in DNA: TGTGCCAGCAGTGAGCAGGGGGTTCGGGAGACCCAGTACTTC. Full variable domain (remainder filled in from reference TRBV2 and TRBJ2-5): EPEVTQTPSHQVTQMGQEVILRCVPISNHLYFYWYRQILGQKVEFLVSFYNNEISEKSEIFDDQFSVERPDGSNFTLKIRSTKLEDSAMYFCASSEQGVRETQYFGPGTRLLVL.

This sequence joins TRBV9 and TRBJ2-2, with TRBD1 matching 7 bases. This CDR3 has 15 amino acids. Unmatched junction bases numbered 5, after V lost 3 bases and J lost 3 bases. Per germline, CDR1 SGDLS and CDR2 YYNGEE. The chain's CDR3 is CASSAGTAYTGELFF. CDR3 DNA sequence: TGTGCCAGCAGCGCTGGGACAGCGTACACCGGGGAGCTGTTTTTT.

This clone was detected only once. This sequence joins TRBV5-5 and TRBJ2-2; TRBD2 matches 9 bases. J was trimmed by 6 bases and V by 3 bases; bases with no gene match: 6. The CDR3 totals 15 residues. Germline V lookup: CDR1 SGHKS, CDR2 YYEKEE (reference sequence). The CDR3, as DNA: TGTGCCAGCAGCTCAGGGACTAGCCTGCCCGGGGAGCTGTTTTTT. Its protein product is CASSSGTSLPGELFF. The full variable domain, with the rest looked up from reference TRBV5-5 and TRBJ2-2, is DAGVTQSPTHLIKTRGQQVTLRCSPISGHKSVSWYQQVLGQGPQFIFQYYEKEERGRGNFPDRFSARQFPNYSSELNVNALLLGDSALYLCASSSGTSLPGELFFGEGSRLTVL.

The chain links TRBV9 to TRBJ2-5; 7 nucleotides align to TRBD1. From germline, CDR1 is SGDLS and CDR2 YYNGEE. V was clipped by 4 bases and J by 5 bases; unmatched bases: 8. The CDR3 covers 14 residues. The CDR3: CASSPFTGVETQYF. CDR3 nucleotides: TGTGCCAGCAGCCCCTTCACAGGGGTGGAGACCCAGTACTTC.

This clone was detected only a few times. The chain is built from TRBV5-1 and TRBJ1-6; possible D gene TRBD1, 5 bases. Germline V gene sequence: CDR1 SGHRS, CDR2 YFSETQ. The CDR3 contains 16 residues. The V end was cut by 0 bases, the J end by 6 bases, with 13 bases between. The CDR3: CASSLDPGFSNSPLHF. Written as DNA, the CDR3 is TGCGCCAGCAGCTTGGACCCAGGGTTTAGTAATTCACCCCTCCACTTT. Based on the CDR3 plus reference TRBV5-1 and TRBJ1-6, the full variable domain is KAGVTQTPRYLIKTRGQQVTLSCSPISGHRSVSWYQQTPGQGLQFLFEYFSETQRNKGNFPGRFSGRQFSNSRSEMNVSTLELGDSALYLCASSLDPGFSNSPLHFGNGTRLTVT.

The chain is built from TRBV11-3 and TRBJ2-3; D gene uncertain. Trimming took off 5 bases at V and 6 bases at J, with 12 bases between the two ends. The CDR3 runs 13 residues. Per germline, CDR1 SGHNT and CDR2 YENEEA. The CDR3 DNA sequence: TGTGCCAGCAGCCTCTCGACTTGGGATACGCAGTATTTT. This codes for CASSLSTWDTQYF. Supplemented by reference TRBV11-3 and TRBJ2-3, the full variable domain reads EAGVVQSPRYKIIEKKQPVAFWCNPISGHNTLYWYLQNLGQGPELLIRYENEEAVDDSQLPKDRFSAERLKGVDSTLKIQPAELGDSAVYLCASSLSTWDTQYFGPGTRLTVL.

The chain carries TRBV7-3 and TRBJ1-5; no clear D. The CDR3 is 13 residues long. V was trimmed by 2 bases and J by 6 bases, leaving 8 bases between them. CDR1 and CDR2 from the germline V gene are SGHTA and FQGTGA. The CDR3 DNA follows: TGTGCCAGCAGCTTATATTCGGTTCAGCCCCAGCATTTT. Its protein is CASSLYSVQPQHF.

This clone occurred once. This chain links TRBV19 with TRBJ2-7, with D possibly being TRBD2 (5 bases). V lost 3 bases and J lost 6, with 12 bases in between. Per germline, CDR1 LNHDA and CDR2 SQIVND (reference sequence). The CDR3 is 13 residues long. This CDR3 reads CASSIASGSEQYF. In DNA, the CDR3 is TGTGCCAGTAGTATCGCGTCGGGGTCCGAGCAGTACTTC.

This chain uses TRBV6-5 with TRBJ1-2, with D perhaps TRBD1 (6 bases). CDR3 length: 15 residues. V lost 0 bases and J lost 5, with 13 bases in between. The V gene's germline CDR1 is MNHEY and CDR2 SVGAGI. CDR3 bases: TGTGCCAGCAGTTACTCCGGGACACAGCTTTATGGCTACACCTTC. It specifies CASSYSGTQLYGYTF.

This chain uses TRBV5-4 with TRBJ2-4, with D possibly matching TRBD1 (6 bases). CDR1 and CDR2 from the germline V gene are SGHNT and YYREEE (reference sequence). This CDR3 contains 14 residues. The V and J ends lost 4 bases and 4 bases respectively, with 12 bases between them. As DNA, the CDR3 is TGTGCCAGCAGCGTCGGAGGACAGAAAAACATTCAGTACTTC. Protein product: CASSVGGQKNIQYF.

This sequence joins TRBV28 and TRBJ2-1; TRBD1 matches at 7 bases. Trimming cost V 8 bases and J 2 bases; bases outside gene matches: 6. Germline CDR1 and CDR2: MDHEN and SYDVKM. The length of the CDR3 is 14 residues. This chain's CDR3 is CASHIGTAYNEQFF. The CDR3 region has the DNA TGTGCCAGCCATATCGGGACAGCCTACAATGAGCAGTTCTTC. Based on the CDR3 plus reference TRBV28 and TRBJ2-1, the full variable domain is DVKVTQSSRYLVKRTGEKVFLECVQDMDHENMFWYRQDPGLGLRLIYFSYDVKMKEKGDIPEGYSVSREKKERFSLILESASTNQTSMYLCASHIGTAYNEQFFGPGTRLTVL.

The DNA for the CDR3 is TGTGCCAGCAGCAGGGAGAGTAATCAGCCCCAGCATTTT. Protein: CASSRESNQPQHF. V is TRBV14 and J is TRBJ1-5, with D uncertain. CDR3 size: 13 residues. From germline, CDR1 is SGHDN and CDR2 FVKESK. V was cut by 5 bases and J by 4 bases, with 9 bases left in between. Drawing the rest from reference TRBV14 and TRBJ1-5, the complete variable domain is EAGVTQFPSHSVIEKGQTVTLRCDPISGHDNLYWYRRVMGKEIKFLLHFVKESKQDESGMPNNRFLAERTGGTYSTLKVQPAELEDSGVYFCASSRESNQPQHFGDGTRLSIL.

The rearrangement links TRBV13 to TRBJ2-7; TRBD2 matches at 16 bases. The V gene end was trimmed by 4 bases and the J gene end by 5 bases; junction bases not matched to a gene: 2. The CDR3 runs to 15 residues. The V gene's germline CDR1 is PRHDT and CDR2 FYEKMQ (reference sequence). CDR3 loop: CASSWGLAGGDEQYF. The CDR3 DNA follows: TGTGCCAGCAGCTGGGGACTAGCGGGAGGGGACGAGCAGTACTTC.

V and J are TRBV29-1 and TRBJ2-3; 8 bases fit TRBD1. Germline assignment: CDR1 SQVTM and CDR2 ANQGSEA. V gave up 4 bases and J gave up 1 base; unmatched junction bases: 7. The CDR3 is 15 amino acids. The CDR3 loop reads CSVGTGTGRTDTQYF. DNA for the CDR3: TGCAGCGTTGGTACCGGGACAGGCCGCACAGATACGCAGTATTTT.

J is TRBJ2-2 and V is TRBV4-3; D possibly corresponds to TRBD2 (5 bases). Between the trimmed V and J ends, which lost 3 bases and 1 base, there was a span of 9 bases. Germline lookup yields CDR1 LGHNA and CDR2 YSLEER. CDR3 size: 15 residues. CDR3 bases: TGCGCCAGCAGCCAGGGAGACCTGAACACCGGGGAGCTGTTTTTT. Translation: CASSQGDLNTGELFF.

This rearrangement joins TRBV6-4 to TRBJ2-2; 7 nucleotides align to TRBD1. Unmatched junction bases numbered 0, after V lost 4 bases and J lost 4 bases. Germline V lookup: CDR1 MRHNA, CDR2 SNTAGT. CDR3 size: 13 residues. The CDR3 nucleotides are TGTGCCAGCAGTGGGGACAGCACCGGGGAGCTGTTTTTT. The encoded protein is CASSGDSTGELFF.

J is TRBJ1-5 and V is TRBV6-5; D not certain. The V end was cut by 0 bases, the J end by 0 bases, with 9 bases between. The CDR3 spans 16 residues. Looked up from germline, CDR1 is MNHEY and CDR2 is SVGAGI. In DNA, the CDR3 is TGTGCCAGCAGTTACTCGGCAGGCACTAGCAATCAGCCCCAGCATTTT. It codes for CASSYSAGTSNQPQHF.

This chain uses TRBV7-3 with TRBJ2-1, with 14 bases aligning to TRBD2. V was clipped by 4 bases and J by 7 bases; unmatched bases: 6. This CDR3 contains 16 residues. Germline V CDR1 and CDR2: SGHTA, FQGTGA. The CDR3 DNA reads TGTGCCAGCAGCTCTGGACTAGCGGGGGGCCAGAATGAGCAGTTCTTC. Protein product: CASSSGLAGGQNEQFF.

The V and J genes are TRBV4-3 and TRBJ2-4; TRBD1 might be the D (6 bases). The V end lost 2 bases, the J end lost 1 base, and 12 bases lay between the germline ends. The CDR3 runs 16 residues. The germline V gene has CDR1 LGHNA and CDR2 YSLEER. The CDR3 loop reads CASSQTQGNAKNIQYF. DNA of the CDR3: TGCGCCAGCAGCCAAACCCAGGGGAATGCCAAAAACATTCAGTACTTC.

The gene calls are TRBV5-1 and TRBJ1-3, with TRBD1 as a possible D gene (5 bases). The CDR3 loop spans 15 amino acids. The germline gives CDR1 SGHRS, CDR2 YFSETQ. The ends were cut back, 4 bases at V and 4 bases at J, with 15 bases in the middle. DNA of the CDR3: TGCGCCAGCAGCCCGGAAGCGGGGGTCGGAAACACCATATATTTT. It yields the protein CASSPEAGVGNTIYF. The full variable domain, its missing parts supplied by reference TRBV5-1 and TRBJ1-3, is KAGVTQTPRYLIKTRGQQVTLSCSPISGHRSVSWYQQTPGQGLQFLFEYFSETQRNKGNFPGRFSGRQFSNSRSEMNVSTLELGDSALYLCASSPEAGVGNTIYFGEGSWLTVV.

The chain recombines TRBV9 with TRBJ2-7, with D possibly TRBD1 on 5 matching bases. The V gene's germline CDR1 is SGDLS and CDR2 YYNGEE. The CDR3 extends over 14 amino acids. The V end lost 0 bases, the J end lost 6 bases, and 13 bases lay between the germline ends. The CDR3 DNA follows: TGTGCCAGCAGCGTAGCTACCCAGGGTGGCGAGCAGTACTTC. It translates to CASSVATQGGEQYF.

The rearrangement joins TRBV6-5 to TRBJ2-7, with D possibly TRBD1 on 6 matching bases. Germline V gene lookup returns CDR1 MNHEY and CDR2 SVGAGI. V gave up 5 bases and J gave up 3 bases, with 17 bases separating them. This CDR3 has 15 residues. In DNA form, the CDR3 reads TGTGCCAGCAGTCCCGCCCCAGGGGAATTCTACGAGCAGTACTTC. It encodes CASSPAPGEFYEQYF.

This clone came up once. The chain employs TRBV5-1 and TRBJ2-7; a weak D match, TRBD2 (5 bases). Germline CDR1 SGHRS, CDR2 YFSETQ. The CDR3 totals 16 residues. V was shortened by 0 bases and J by 6 bases, with 19 bases between the two germline ends. CDR3: CASSLEGLAARGEQYF. The CDR3 DNA reads as TGCGCCAGCAGCTTGGAAGGTCTAGCCGCACGGGGCGAGCAGTACTTC.

The chain couples TRBV9 to TRBJ2-7; possible D gene TRBD2, 6 bases. The CDR3 is 15 amino acids. V lost 4 bases and J lost 4, with 18 bases in between. The germline gives CDR1 SGDLS, CDR2 YYNGEE. CDR3 residues: CASSPQLASSYEQYF. The CDR3 DNA is TGTGCCAGCAGCCCCCAGCTAGCGAGTTCGTACGAGCAGTACTTC.

In its sample, this clone ranks as medium-sized. The J gene is TRBJ2-2, the V gene TRBV5-5; no firm D call. The germline V and J ends were trimmed by 0 bases and 5 bases, with 8 bases remaining between them. The CDR3 spans 14 residues. Germline V gene data show CDR1 as SGHKS and CDR2 as YYEKEE (reference sequence). The chain's CDR3 is CASSLVEWTGELFF. As DNA, the CDR3 is TGTGCCAGCAGCTTGGTAGAGTGGACCGGGGAGCTGTTTTTT.